This T cell receptor (beta chain) was captured by sequencing in a study of OX40 agonist ivuxolimab in advanced cancers. The protocol was immunoSEQ multiplex PCR, while the TCRdb copy is restricted to in-frame clones and leaves out a portion. Of roughly 80,000 clones detected, 85% to 95% appear once; the ten largest clones hold 14%. The germline gives CDR1 SGHRS, CDR2 YFSETQ. The CDR3 has 14 residues. The V and J ends lost 1 base and 5 bases respectively, with 12 bases between them. The source is an adult with an advanced solid tumor such as melanoma, head and neck, liver or kidney cancer. Material: CD4+ or CD8+ T cells sorted from blood, obtained in a trial of the OX40 agonist ivuxolimab. This chain joins TRBV5-1 and TRBJ1-1; possible D gene TRBD1, 6 bases. CDR3 in amino acids: CASSLNWGATEAFF. The CDR3 DNA sequence: TGCGCCAGCAGCTTGAATTGGGGGGCAACTGAAGCTTTCTTT. The full variable domain, rest sourced from reference TRBV5-1 and TRBJ1-1, is KAGVTQTPRYLIKTRGQQVTLSCSPISGHRSVSWYQQTPGQGLQFLFEYFSETQRNKGNFPGRFSGRQFSNSRSEMNVSTLELGDSALYLCASSLNWGATEAFFGQGTRLTVV.